This T cell receptor (beta chain) was identified in a study of T cell responses to AZD1222 COVID-19 vaccine. General study findings and limits: Sampling captured repertoires only after the peak T cell response. AZD1222 recipients seropositive at baseline numbered only five to seven.

TCRdb's copy holds only in-frame clones and misses some; the assay was immunoSEQ multiplex PCR. The profile covers more than 90,000 clones, with more than 85% appearing a single time and 6% to 8% taken by the ten largest. Pooled in the analysis were second doses at about 4 or about 12 weeks. About this clone: Its target is not known.

This specimen was peripheral blood, taken 28 days after the second AZD1222 dose. This sequence originates from an adult who received the AZD1222 COVID-19 vaccine.

CDR3 bases: TGTGCCAGCAGAGGGACTAGCGGGGGGTACAATGAGCAGTTCTTC. Translating it yields CASRGTSGGYNEQFF. The chain couples TRBV2 to TRBJ2-1, with 15 bases identical to TRBD2. From germline, CDR1 is SNHLY and CDR2 FYNNEI. The CDR3 is 15 residues long. With 6 bases clipped from V and 4 bases from J, the junction kept 1 base outside the gene matches. Based on the CDR3 plus reference TRBV2 and TRBJ2-1, the full variable domain is EPEVTQTPSHQVTQMGQEVILRCVPISNHLYFYWYRQILGQKVEFLVSFYNNEISEKSEIFDDQFSVERPDGSNFTLKIRSTKLEDSAMYFCASRGTSGGYNEQFFGPGTRLTVL.